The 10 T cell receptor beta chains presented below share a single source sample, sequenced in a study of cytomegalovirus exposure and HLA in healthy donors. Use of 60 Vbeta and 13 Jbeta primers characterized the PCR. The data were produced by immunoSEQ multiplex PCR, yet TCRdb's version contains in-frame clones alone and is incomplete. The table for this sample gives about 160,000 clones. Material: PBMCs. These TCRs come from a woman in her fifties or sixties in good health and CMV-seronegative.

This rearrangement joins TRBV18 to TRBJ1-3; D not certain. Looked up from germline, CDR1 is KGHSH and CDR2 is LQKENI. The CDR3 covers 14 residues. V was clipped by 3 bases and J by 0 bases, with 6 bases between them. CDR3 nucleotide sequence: TGTGCCAGCTCACCCCAGGACTCTGGAAACACCATATATTTT. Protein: CASSPQDSGNTIYF.

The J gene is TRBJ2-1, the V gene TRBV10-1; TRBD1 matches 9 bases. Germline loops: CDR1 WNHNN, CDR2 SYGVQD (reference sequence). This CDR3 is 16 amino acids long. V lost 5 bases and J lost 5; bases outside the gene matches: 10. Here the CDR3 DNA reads TGCGCCAGCAGTCCCGGGACAGGGATTATCGACAATGAGCAGTTCTTC. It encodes CASSPGTGIIDNEQFF.

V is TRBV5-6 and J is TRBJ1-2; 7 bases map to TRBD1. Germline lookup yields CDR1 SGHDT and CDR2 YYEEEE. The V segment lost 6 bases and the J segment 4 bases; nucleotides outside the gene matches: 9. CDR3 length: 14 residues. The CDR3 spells CASTSTGWGYGYTF. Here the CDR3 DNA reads TGTGCCAGCACCTCGACAGGGTGGGGCTATGGCTACACCTTC.

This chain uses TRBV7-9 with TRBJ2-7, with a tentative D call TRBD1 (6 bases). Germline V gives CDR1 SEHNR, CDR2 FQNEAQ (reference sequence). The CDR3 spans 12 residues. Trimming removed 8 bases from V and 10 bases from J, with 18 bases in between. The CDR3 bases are TGTGCCAGCCGATTGAGCACAGGGAACCAGTACTTC. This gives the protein CASRLSTGNQYF.

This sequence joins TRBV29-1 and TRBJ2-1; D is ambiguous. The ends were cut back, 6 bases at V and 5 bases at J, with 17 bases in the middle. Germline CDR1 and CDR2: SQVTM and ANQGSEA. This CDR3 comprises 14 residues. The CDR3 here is CSVLRIGSNNEQFF. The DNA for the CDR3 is TGCAGCGTCCTGCGGATCGGCTCAAACAATGAGCAGTTCTTC.

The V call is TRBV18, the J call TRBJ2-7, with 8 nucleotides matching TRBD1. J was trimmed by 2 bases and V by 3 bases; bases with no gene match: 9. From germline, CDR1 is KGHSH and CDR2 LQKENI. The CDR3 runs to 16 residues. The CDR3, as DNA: TGTGCCAGCTCACCCCGGGGACAGGTGATGGCCTACGAGCAGTACTTC. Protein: CASSPRGQVMAYEQYF.

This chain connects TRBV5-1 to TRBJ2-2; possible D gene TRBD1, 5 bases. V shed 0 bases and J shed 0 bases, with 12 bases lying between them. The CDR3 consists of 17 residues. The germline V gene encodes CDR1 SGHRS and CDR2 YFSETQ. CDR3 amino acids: CASSLGAAGTNTGELFF. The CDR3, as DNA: TGCGCCAGCAGCTTGGGCGCCGCAGGGACGAACACCGGGGAGCTGTTTTTT.

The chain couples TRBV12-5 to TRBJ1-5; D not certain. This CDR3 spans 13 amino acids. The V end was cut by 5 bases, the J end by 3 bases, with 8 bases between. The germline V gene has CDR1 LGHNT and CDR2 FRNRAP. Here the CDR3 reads CASGPGLNQPQHF. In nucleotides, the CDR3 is TGTGCTAGTGGTCCAGGACTCAATCAGCCCCAGCATTTT.

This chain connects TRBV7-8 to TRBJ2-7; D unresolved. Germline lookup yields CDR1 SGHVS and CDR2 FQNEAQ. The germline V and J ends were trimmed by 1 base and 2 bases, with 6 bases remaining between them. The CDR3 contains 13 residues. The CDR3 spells CASSLDTTYEQYF. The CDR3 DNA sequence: TGTGCCAGCAGCTTAGACACCACCTACGAGCAGTACTTC.

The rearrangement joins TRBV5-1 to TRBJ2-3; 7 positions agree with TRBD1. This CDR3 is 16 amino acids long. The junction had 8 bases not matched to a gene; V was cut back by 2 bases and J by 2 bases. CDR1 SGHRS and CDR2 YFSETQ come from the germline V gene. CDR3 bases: TGCGCCAGCAGCTTAGGCAGGGGGAGTTACACAGATACGCAGTATTTT. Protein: CASSLGRGSYTDTQYF.